These 8 T cell receptor beta chains were all obtained from the same sample, sequenced in a study of cytomegalovirus exposure and HLA in healthy donors (dated by TCRdb to about 2017). To prepare the library, the immunoSEQ multiplex PCR assay was applied. For the multiplex PCR, a mixture combining 60 forward primers for TCR Vbeta segments and 13 reverse primers for TCR Jbeta segments was used. TCRdb obtained this table from immuneACCESS and retained in-frame rearrangements with V and J assigned. These tables miss some clones; where compared with another copy, unresolved V genes account for less than half of the shortfall, and the remainder is unexplained. The sample table shows over 75,000 clones, and about 80% are seen once. Over 15% of the sample rests with the top ten. Sequencing was performed on PBMCs. The receptors come from a man in his sixties in good health and CMV-seropositive.

This clone was seen just once. This chain joins TRBV6-5 and TRBJ2-7, with unresolved D. Trimming took off 0 bases at V and 2 bases at J, with 8 bases between the two ends. CDR1 is MNHEY, CDR2 SVGAGI, per germline. This CDR3 is built from 14 residues. CDR3 residues: CASSYSSEAYEQYF. CDR3 in DNA: TGTGCCAGCAGTTACTCGAGCGAAGCCTACGAGCAGTACTTC.

This clone showed up just a few times. The rearrangement uses TRBV9 and TRBJ2-2, with 7 bases matching TRBD1. V was pared by 7 bases and J by 1 base, with 1 base of the junction left unmatched. This CDR3 is built from 13 residues. Germline V gene data show CDR1 as SGDLS and CDR2 as YYNGEE. CDR3 sequence reads: CASGTENTGELFF. For the CDR3, the DNA is TGTGCCAGCGGGACAGAGAACACCGGGGAGCTGTTTTTT.

This clone was seen only a few times. The gene calls are TRBV6-1 and TRBJ1-2, with 9 bases fitting TRBD1. The trim removed 5 bases at V and 4 bases at J, leaving 8 bases unmatched. CDR3 length: 15 amino acids. In germline, CDR1 is MNHNS, CDR2 SASEGT. The CDR3 region is CASSLRGQGIYGYTF. The CDR3 DNA reads as TGTGCCAGCAGTCTCCGAGGACAGGGGATCTATGGCTACACCTTC.

The genes are TRBV28 and TRBJ2-2, with 8 positions matching TRBD1. Germline V lookup: CDR1 MDHEN, CDR2 SYDVKM. The CDR3 sequence is 16 residues long. The V gene end was trimmed by 8 bases and the J gene end by 1 base; junction bases not matched to a gene: 9. CDR3 sequence (DNA): TGTGCCAGCGCCTCGTACGGGACAGGGAACACCGGGGAGCTGTTTTTT. This gives the protein CASASYGTGNTGELFF.

This clone was recorded a few times. This chain joins TRBV5-6 and TRBJ2-7, with D possibly matching TRBD1 (6 bases). The germline CDR1 and CDR2 sequences are SGHDT and YYEEEE. The CDR3 has 12 amino acids. V shed 0 bases and J shed 6 bases, with 7 bases lying between them. CDR3 residues: CASSLGQVEQYF. The CDR3, as DNA: TGTGCCAGCAGCTTGGGACAGGTCGAGCAGTACTTC. The full variable domain, with the rest looked up from reference TRBV5-6 and TRBJ2-7, is DAGVTQSPTHLIKTRGQQVTLRCSPKSGHDTVSWYQQALGQGPQFIFQYYEEEERQRGNFPDRFSGHQFPNYSSELNVNALLLGDSALYLCASSLGQVEQYFGPGTRLTVT.

The rearrangement joins TRBV6-6 to TRBJ2-7, with unresolved D. V lost 5 bases and J lost 8, with 13 bases in between. CDR1 and CDR2 from the germline V gene are MNHNY and SVGAGI (reference sequence). There are 12 residues in the CDR3. The DNA of the CDR3 is TGTGCCAGCAGTCAGGTATCTTTTCAGCAGTACTTC. Its translation: CASSQVSFQQYF.

This sequence joins TRBV13 and TRBJ1-1, with D maybe TRBD1 (5 bases). V was pared by 6 bases and J by 1 base, with 21 bases between. This CDR3 contains 17 residues. Germline V lookup: CDR1 PRHDT, CDR2 FYEKMQ (reference sequence). The CDR3 coding sequence is TGTGCCAGCAGTTACCGGGTGGGGGGGACGGGGAACACTGAAGCTTTCTTT. It encodes CASSYRVGGTGNTEAFF.

The genes are TRBV25-1 and TRBJ2-3, with D possibly being TRBD1 (6 bases). Germline lookup yields CDR1 MGHDK and CDR2 SYGVNS. V dropped 1 base and J dropped 2 bases, with 10 bases sitting between them. The CDR3 loop spans 15 amino acids. CDR3 protein: CASSELRTDTDTQYF. CDR3 DNA: TGTGCCAGCAGTGAATTGCGGACAGACACAGATACGCAGTATTTT.